The next 7 T cell receptor beta chains were all read from a single sample in a study of blood T cells in healthy people across ages. The use of a sample-barcoded 5' primer and a J-beta primer mix characterized a second PCR of about 7 to 12 cycles. Each CDR3 protein gets one entry after TCRdb re-called the 5' RACE reads with MiXCR. The data contain about 970,000 distinct CDR3 sequences, roughly 51% of them singletons. The sample comprised blood. The receptors were gathered from an older woman in good health.

This chain uses TRBV6-5 with TRBJ2-6; D tentatively fits TRBD1 or TRBD2 (7 bases each). The CDR3 has 21 residues. Trimming took 4 bases from V and 0 from J, leaving 25 bases between them. CDR1 and CDR2 from the germline V gene are MNHEY and SVGAGI. CDR3 DNA: TGTGCCAGCAGTTCGACAGGGACTACAAAATACGGGAGCTCTGGGGCCAACGTCCTGACTTTC. Protein: CASSSTGTTKYGSSGANVLTF.

This chain links TRBV20-1 with TRBJ2-7; D possibly matches TRBD1 or TRBD2 (5 bases each). The CDR3 loop spans 17 amino acids. With 7 bases removed from V and 2 bases from J, the gap between germline ends came to 27 bases. Germline-derived CDR1 and CDR2 are DFQATT and SNEGSKA (reference sequence). CDR3 nucleotide sequence: TGCAGTGTCCTTAGACGTACCGGGACCAGGGCGACCTACGAGCAGTACTTC. Translation: CSVLRRTGTRATYEQYF.

The chain carries TRBV5-6 and TRBJ2-4; D is unclear. Per the germline V gene, CDR1 is SGHDT and CDR2 is YYEEEE. Trimming removed 3 bases at V and 0 bases at J, with 10 bases between. This CDR3 comprises 15 residues. This chain's CDR3 is CASSSGALAKNIQYF. CDR3 nucleotide sequence: TGTGCCAGCAGCTCCGGCGCTCTAGCCAAAAACATTCAGTACTTC.

This sequence joins TRBV4-1 and TRBJ1-6; D is unresolved. Trimming left V 0 bases short and J 5 bases short, with 14 bases between. The CDR3 contains 17 residues. Germline V gives CDR1 MGHRA, CDR2 YSYEKL. CDR3 DNA sequence: TGCGCCAGCAGCCAAGAGGTCTCGGGAGCTGATAATTCACCCCTCCACTTT. It is translated as CASSQEVSGADNSPLHF.

This chain joins TRBV7-7 and TRBJ2-1; 7 bases are shared with TRBD2. CDR1 is SSHAT, CDR2 FNYEAQ, per germline (reference sequence). V shed 5 bases and J 0 bases; nucleotides not matched to a gene: 7. The CDR3 length is 16 residues. CDR3 bases: TGTGCCAGCAGCCTTACTAGCGTTAGCTCCTACAATGAGCAGTTCTTC. Translation: CASSLTSVSSYNEQFF.

This chain joins TRBV6-1 and TRBJ1-2; D may be TRBD1 (5 bases). Germline lookup yields CDR1 MNHNS and CDR2 SASEGT. Trimming cost V 6 bases and J 4 bases, with 18 bases left between them. CDR3 length: 15 amino acids. CDR3 nucleotides: TGTGCCAGCAGGGGGGATGGACGGGCTAGCTATGGCTACACCTTC. This sequence encodes CASRGDGRASYGYTF.

As concerns this clonotype: Sequence at one end of the junction differs from germline and may be a read error. This chain connects TRBV10-3 to TRBJ2-5; tentative D call: TRBD2 (6 bases). The CDR3 spans 14 residues. The germline V gene encodes CDR1 ENHRY and CDR2 SYGVKD. For the CDR3, the DNA is TGTGCCGTCAGTGAGAGGCAGGGAGGAGAGACCCAGTACTTC. It specifies CAVSERQGGETQYF.